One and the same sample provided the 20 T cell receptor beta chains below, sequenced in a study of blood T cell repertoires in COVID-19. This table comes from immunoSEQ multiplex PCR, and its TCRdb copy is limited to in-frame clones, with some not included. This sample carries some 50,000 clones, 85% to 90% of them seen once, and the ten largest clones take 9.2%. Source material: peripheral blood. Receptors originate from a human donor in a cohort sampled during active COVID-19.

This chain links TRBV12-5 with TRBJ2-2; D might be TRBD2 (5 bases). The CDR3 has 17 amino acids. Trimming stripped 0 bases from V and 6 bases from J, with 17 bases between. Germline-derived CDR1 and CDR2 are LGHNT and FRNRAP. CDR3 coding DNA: TGTGCTAGTGGTTTGGTAACCCGTGGAGGCTTTGCCGGGGAGCTGTTTTTT. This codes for CASGLVTRGGFAGELFF.

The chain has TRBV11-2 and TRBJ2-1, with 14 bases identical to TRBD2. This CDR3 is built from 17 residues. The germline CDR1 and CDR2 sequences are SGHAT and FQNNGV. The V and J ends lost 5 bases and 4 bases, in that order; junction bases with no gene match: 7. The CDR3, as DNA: TGTGCCAGCAGCCCTCACCGGACTAGCGGGGGGTACAATGAGCAGTTCTTC. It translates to CASSPHRTSGGYNEQFF.

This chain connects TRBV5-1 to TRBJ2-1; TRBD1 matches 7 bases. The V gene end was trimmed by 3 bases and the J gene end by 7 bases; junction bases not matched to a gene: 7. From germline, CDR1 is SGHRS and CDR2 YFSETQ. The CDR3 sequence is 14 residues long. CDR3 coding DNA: TGCGCCAGCAGCTCCGCACAGGGGAATAATGAGCAGTTCTTC. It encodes CASSSAQGNNEQFF.

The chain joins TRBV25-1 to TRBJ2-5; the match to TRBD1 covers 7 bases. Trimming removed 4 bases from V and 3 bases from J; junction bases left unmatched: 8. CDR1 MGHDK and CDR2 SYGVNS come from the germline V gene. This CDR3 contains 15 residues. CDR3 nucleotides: TGTGCCAGCAGTGCCGCGACAGGGATCGAAGAGACCCAGTACTTC. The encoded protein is CASSAATGIEETQYF.

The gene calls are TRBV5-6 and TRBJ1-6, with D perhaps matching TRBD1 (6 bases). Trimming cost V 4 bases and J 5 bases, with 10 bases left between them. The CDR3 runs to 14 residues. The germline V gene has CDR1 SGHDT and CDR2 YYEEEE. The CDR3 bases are TGTGCCAGCAGCCTTACAGGGAATAATTCACCCCTCCACTTT. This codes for CASSLTGNNSPLHF.

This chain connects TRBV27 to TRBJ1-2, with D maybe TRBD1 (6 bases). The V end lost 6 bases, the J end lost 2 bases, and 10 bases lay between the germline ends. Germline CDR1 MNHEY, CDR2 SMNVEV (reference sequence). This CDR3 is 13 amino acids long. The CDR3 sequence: CASRIGQNYGYTF. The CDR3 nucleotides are TGTGCCAGCAGAATAGGACAGAACTATGGCTACACCTTC.

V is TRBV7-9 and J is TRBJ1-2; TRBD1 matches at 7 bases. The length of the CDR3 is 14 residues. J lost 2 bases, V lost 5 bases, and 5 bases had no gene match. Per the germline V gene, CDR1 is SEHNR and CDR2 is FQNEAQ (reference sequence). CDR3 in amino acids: CASSAGQFNYGYTF. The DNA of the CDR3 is TGTGCCAGCAGCGCGGGACAGTTCAACTATGGCTACACCTTC.

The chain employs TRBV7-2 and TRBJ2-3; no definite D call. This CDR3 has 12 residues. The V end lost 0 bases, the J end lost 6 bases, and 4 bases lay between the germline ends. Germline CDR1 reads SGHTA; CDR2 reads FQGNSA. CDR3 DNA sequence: TGTGCCAGCAGCTTAGCGCGGGATACGCAGTATTTT. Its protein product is CASSLARDTQYF.

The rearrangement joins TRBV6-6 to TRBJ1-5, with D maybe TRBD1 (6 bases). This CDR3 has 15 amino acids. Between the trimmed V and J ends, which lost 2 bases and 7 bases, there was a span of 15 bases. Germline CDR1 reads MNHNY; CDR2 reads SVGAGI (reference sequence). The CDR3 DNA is TGTGCCAGCAGTTACGGTTCAGGGGAGGGCCAGCCCCAGCATTTT. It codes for CASSYGSGEGQPQHF.

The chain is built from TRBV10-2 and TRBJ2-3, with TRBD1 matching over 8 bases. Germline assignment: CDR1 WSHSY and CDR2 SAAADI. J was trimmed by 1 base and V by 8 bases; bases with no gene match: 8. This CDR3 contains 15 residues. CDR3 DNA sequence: TGCGCCAGCGTCGGGTGGACAGGGCGCACAGATACGCAGTATTTT. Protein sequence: CASVGWTGRTDTQYF.

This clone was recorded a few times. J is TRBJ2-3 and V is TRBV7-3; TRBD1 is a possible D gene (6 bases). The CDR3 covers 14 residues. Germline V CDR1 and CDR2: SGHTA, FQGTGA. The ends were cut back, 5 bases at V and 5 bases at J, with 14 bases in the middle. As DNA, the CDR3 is TGTGCCAGCAGCCTGACAGGCCCCGGAGATACGCAGTATTTT. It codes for CASSLTGPGDTQYF.

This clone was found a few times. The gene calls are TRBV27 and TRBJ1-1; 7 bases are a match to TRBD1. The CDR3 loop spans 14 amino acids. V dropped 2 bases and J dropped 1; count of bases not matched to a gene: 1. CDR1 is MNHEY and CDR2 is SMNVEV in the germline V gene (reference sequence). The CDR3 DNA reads TGTGCCAGCAGTTTACGACAGGGGAACACTGAAGCTTTCTTT. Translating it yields CASSLRQGNTEAFF.

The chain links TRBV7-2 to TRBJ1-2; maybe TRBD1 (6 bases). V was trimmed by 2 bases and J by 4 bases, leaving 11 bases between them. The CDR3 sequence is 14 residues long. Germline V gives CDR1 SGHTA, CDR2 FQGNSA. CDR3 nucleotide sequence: TGTGCCAGCAGCTTACAGGGGCCCCTCTATGGCTACACCTTC. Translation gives CASSLQGPLYGYTF.

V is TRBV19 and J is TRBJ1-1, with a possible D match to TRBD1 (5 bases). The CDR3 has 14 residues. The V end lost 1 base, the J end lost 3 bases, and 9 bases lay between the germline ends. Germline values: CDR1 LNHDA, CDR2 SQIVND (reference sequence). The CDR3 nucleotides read TGTGCCAGTAGTATAGGCAGGGTCGACACTGAAGCTTTCTTT. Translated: CASSIGRVDTEAFF.

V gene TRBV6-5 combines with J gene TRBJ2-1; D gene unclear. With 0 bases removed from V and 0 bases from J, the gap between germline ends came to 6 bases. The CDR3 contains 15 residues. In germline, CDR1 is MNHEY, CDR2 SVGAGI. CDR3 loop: CASSYSRSSYNEQFF. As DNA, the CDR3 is TGTGCCAGCAGTTACTCTCGGAGCTCCTACAATGAGCAGTTCTTC.

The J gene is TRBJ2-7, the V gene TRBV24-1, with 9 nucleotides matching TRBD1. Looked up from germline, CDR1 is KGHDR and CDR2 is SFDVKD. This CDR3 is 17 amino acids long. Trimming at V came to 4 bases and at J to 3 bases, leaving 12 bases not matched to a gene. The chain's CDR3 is CATSDHSRDRACYEQYF. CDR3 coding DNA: TGTGCCACCAGTGACCATAGCCGGGACAGGGCCTGCTACGAGCAGTACTTC.

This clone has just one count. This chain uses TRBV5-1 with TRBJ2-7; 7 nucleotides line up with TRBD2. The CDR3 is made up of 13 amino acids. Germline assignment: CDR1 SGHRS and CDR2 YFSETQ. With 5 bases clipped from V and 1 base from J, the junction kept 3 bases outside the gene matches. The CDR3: CASRGGNSYEQYF. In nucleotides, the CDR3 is TGCGCCAGCAGGGGAGGGAATTCCTACGAGCAGTACTTC.

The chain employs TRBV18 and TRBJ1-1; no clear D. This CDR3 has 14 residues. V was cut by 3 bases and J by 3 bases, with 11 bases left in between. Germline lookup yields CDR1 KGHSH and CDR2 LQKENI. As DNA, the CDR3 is TGTGCCAGCTCACCCCCCGGAGCGGACACTGAAGCTTTCTTT. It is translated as CASSPPGADTEAFF.

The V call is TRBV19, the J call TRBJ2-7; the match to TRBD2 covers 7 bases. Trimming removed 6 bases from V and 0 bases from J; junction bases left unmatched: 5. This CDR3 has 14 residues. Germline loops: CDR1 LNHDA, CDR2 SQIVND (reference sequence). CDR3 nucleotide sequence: TGTGCCAGTAGCGAGAGCGGGGCCTCCTACGAGCAGTACTTC. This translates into CASSESGASYEQYF. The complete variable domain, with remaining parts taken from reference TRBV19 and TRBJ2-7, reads DGGITQSPKYLFRKEGQNVTLSCEQNLNHDAMYWYRQDPGQGLRLIYYSQIVNDFQKGDIAEGYSVSREKKESFPLTVTSAQKNPTAFYLCASSESGASYEQYFGPGTRLTVT.

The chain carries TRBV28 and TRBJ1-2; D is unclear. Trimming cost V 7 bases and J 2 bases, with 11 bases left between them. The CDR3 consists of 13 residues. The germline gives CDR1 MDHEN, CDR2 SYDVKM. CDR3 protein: CASKTTGNYGYTF. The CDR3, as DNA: TGTGCCAGCAAGACGACGGGGAACTATGGCTACACCTTC.